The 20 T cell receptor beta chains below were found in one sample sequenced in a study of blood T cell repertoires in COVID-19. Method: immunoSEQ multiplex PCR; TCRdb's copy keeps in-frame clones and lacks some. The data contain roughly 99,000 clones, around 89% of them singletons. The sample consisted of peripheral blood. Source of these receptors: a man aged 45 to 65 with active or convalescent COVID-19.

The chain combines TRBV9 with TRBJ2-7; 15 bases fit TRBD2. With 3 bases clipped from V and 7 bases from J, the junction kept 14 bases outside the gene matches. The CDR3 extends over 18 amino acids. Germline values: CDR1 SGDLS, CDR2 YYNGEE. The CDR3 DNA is TGTGCCAGCAGCGAGGGACTAGCGGGAGGTCGGTCTTCGGGAGAGCAGTACTTC. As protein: CASSEGLAGGRSSGEQYF.

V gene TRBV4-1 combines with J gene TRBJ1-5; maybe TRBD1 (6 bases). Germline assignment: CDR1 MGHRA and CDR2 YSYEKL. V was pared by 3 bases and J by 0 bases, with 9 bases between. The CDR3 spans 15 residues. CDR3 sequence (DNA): TGCGCCAGCAGCCATGGACAGTATAGCAATCAGCCCCAGCATTTT. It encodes CASSHGQYSNQPQHF.

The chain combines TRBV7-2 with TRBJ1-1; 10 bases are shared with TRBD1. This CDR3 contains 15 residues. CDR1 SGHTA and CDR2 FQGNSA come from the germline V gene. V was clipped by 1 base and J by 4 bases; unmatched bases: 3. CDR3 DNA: TGTGCCAGCAGCTTAGAGGGGACAGGGGCCACTGAAGCTTTCTTT. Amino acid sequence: CASSLEGTGATEAFF.

Written as DNA, the CDR3 is TGTGCCAGCAGCGGAGGCGCGTACGGGGGAGCTTTCTTT. Amino acid sequence: CASSGGAYGGAFF. The chain recombines TRBV7-9 with TRBJ1-1; maybe TRBD1 (5 bases). The germline CDR1 and CDR2 sequences are SEHNR and FQNEAQ (reference sequence). The CDR3 extends over 13 amino acids. The V end lost 5 bases, the J end lost 10 bases, and 17 bases lay between the germline ends. The full variable domain, in which reference TRBV7-9 and TRBJ1-1 provide the parts outside the CDR3, is DTGVSQNPRHKITKRGQNVTFRCDPISEHNRLYWYRQTLGQGPEFLTYFQNEAQLEKSRLLSDRFSAERPKGSFSTLEIQRTEQGDSAMYLCASSGGAYGGAFFGQGTRLTVV.

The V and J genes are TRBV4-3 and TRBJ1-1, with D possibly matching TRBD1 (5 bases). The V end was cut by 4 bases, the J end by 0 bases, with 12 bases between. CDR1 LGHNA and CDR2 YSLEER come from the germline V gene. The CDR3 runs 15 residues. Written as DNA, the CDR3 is TGCGCCAGCAGCCCTGCGGGGGGAGTGAACACTGAAGCTTTCTTT. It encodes CASSPAGGVNTEAFF.

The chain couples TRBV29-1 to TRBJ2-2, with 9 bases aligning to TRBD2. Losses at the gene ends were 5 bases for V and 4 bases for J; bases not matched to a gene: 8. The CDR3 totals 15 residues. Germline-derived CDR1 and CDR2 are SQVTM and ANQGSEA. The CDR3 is CSVNRAGGVTGELFF. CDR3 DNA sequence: TGCAGCGTTAATAGGGCGGGAGGGGTCACCGGGGAGCTGTTTTTT.

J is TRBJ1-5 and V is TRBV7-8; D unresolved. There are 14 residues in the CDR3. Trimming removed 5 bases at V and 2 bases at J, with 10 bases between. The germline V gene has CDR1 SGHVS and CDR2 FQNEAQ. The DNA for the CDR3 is TGTGCCAGCAGCCGGGATCGGGGCAATCAGCCCCAGCATTTT. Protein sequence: CASSRDRGNQPQHF.

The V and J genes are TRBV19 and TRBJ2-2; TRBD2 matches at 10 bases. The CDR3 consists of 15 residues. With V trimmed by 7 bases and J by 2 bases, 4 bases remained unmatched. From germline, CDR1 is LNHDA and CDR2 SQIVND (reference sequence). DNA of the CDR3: TGTGCCAGTACCGGACTAGCGGAAAACACCGGGGAGCTGTTTTTT. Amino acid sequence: CASTGLAENTGELFF. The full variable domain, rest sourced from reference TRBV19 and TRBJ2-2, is DGGITQSPKYLFRKEGQNVTLSCEQNLNHDAMYWYRQDPGQGLRLIYYSQIVNDFQKGDIAEGYSVSREKKESFPLTVTSAQKNPTAFYLCASTGLAENTGELFFGEGSRLTVL.

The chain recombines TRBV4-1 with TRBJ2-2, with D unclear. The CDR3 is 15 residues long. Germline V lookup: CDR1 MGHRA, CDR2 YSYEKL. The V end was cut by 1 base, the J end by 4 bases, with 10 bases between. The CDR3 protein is CASSQGAVITGELFF. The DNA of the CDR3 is TGCGCCAGCAGCCAAGGGGCAGTAATCACCGGGGAGCTGTTTTTT.

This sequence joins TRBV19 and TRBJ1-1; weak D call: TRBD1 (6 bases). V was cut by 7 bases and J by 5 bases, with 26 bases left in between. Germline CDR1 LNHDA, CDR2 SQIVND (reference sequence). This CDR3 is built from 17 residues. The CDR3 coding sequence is TGTGCCAGTACCTTAGCTTCGTCTGGCAGGGGCTTAACTGAAGCTTTCTTT. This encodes CASTLASSGRGLTEAFF.

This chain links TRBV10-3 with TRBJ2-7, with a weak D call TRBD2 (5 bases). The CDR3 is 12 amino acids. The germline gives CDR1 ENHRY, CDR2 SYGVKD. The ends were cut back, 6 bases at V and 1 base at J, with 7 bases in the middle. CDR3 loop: CAISPGSYEQYF. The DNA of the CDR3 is TGTGCCATCAGCCCGGGATCCTACGAGCAGTACTTC.

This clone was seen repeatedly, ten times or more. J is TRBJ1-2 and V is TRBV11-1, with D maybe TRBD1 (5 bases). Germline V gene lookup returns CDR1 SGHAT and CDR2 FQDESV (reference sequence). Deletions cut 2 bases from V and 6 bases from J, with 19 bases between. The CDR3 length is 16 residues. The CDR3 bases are TGTGCCAGCAGCTTAACCGCGGGGGAGGGGCTTAATGGCTACACCTTC. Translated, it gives CASSLTAGEGLNGYTF.

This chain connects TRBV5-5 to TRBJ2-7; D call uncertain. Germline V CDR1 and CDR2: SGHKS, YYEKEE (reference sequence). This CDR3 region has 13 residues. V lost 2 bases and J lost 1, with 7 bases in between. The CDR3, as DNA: TGTGCCAGCAGCTTACGTAGATCCTACGAGCAGTACTTC. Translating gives CASSLRRSYEQYF.

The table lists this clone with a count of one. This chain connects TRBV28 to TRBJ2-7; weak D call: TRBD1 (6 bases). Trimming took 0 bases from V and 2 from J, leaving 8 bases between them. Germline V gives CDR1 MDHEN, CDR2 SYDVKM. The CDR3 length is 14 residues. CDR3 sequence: CASSLWPGAYEQYF. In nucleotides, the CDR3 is TGTGCCAGCAGTTTATGGCCAGGGGCCTACGAGCAGTACTTC.

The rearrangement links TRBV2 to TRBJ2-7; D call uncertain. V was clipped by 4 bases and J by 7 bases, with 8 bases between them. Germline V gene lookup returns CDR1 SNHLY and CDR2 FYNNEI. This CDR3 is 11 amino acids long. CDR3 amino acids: CASSVIEEQYF. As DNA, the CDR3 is TGTGCCAGCAGTGTAATAGAGGAGCAGTACTTC.

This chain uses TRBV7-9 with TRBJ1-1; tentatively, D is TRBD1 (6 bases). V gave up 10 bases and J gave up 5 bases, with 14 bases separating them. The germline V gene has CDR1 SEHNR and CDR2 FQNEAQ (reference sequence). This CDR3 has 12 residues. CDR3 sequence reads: CATTQGNTEAFF. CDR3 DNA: TGTGCCACAACCCAGGGGAATACTGAAGCTTTCTTT. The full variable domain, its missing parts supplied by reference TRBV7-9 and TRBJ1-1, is DTGVSQNPRHKITKRGQNVTFRCDPISEHNRLYWYRQTLGQGPEFLTYFQNEAQLEKSRLLSDRFSAERPKGSFSTLEIQRTEQGDSAMYLCATTQGNTEAFFGQGTRLTVV.

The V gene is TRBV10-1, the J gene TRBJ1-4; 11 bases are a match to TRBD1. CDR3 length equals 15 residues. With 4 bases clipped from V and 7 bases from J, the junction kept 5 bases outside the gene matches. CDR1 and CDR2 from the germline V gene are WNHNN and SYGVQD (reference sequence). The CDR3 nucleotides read TGCGCCAGCAGTGCCGGGACAGGGGGTTTTGAAAAACTGTTTTTT. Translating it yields CASSAGTGGFEKLFF.

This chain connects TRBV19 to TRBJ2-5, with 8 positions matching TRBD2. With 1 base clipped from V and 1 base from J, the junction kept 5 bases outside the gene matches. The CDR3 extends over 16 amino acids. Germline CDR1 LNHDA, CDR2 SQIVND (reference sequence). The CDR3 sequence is CASSIAGTRAQETQYF. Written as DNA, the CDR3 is TGTGCCAGTAGTATAGCCGGGACTAGGGCCCAAGAGACCCAGTACTTC.

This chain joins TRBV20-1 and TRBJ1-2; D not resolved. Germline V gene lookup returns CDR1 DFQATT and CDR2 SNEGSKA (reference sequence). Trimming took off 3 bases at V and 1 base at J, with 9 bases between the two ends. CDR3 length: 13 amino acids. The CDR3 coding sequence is TGCAGTGCTAGTGGGCAGGATAACTATGGCTACACCTTC. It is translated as CSASGQDNYGYTF.

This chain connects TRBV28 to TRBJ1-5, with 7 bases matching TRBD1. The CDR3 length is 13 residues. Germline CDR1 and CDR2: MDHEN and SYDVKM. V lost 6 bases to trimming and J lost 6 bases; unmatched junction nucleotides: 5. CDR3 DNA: TGTGCCAGCAGGGACAGGTGGGGTCAGCCCCAGCATTTT. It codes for CASRDRWGQPQHF.